One T cell receptor (beta chain) is described in this entry. This sample is part of a study of shared clonotypes between healthy human individuals. Running of the assay took place at deep level. Profiling relied on immunoSEQ multiplex PCR, and the TCRdb table lists in-frame clones only, not all of them. The table records about 1.5 million clones, more than 95% of them present only once. Trimming at V came to 5 bases and at J to 4 bases, leaving 3 bases not matched to a gene. The germline V gene encodes CDR1 MNHEY and CDR2 SVGAGI. This CDR3 is 14 amino acids long. The TCR was taken from a man between 25 and 39 years old in good health. Input material: naive CD4+ T cells sorted from blood. Specified subset: CD45RA+ positively selected. The J gene is TRBJ2-2, the V gene TRBV6-5; TRBD2 matches 8 bases. In DNA form, the CDR3 reads TGTGCCAGCAGTGGACTAGCCGGCACCGGGGAGCTGTTTTTT. This sequence encodes CASSGLAGTGELFF.